One T cell receptor (beta chain) is described in this entry. The antigen is undetermined. The source of the sample is a study of shared clonotypes between healthy human individuals. Whole-study findings and limits: Apart from blood, nothing was sampled; tissue repertoires likely differ. In a handful of donors, around 5% of naive CD4 clonotypes appeared in common. Researchers found naive subsets generally carried larger estimated richness than memory subsets.

Assay execution proceeded at the deep level. The data were produced by immunoSEQ multiplex PCR, yet TCRdb's version contains in-frame clones alone and is incomplete. The sample comprises over 700,000 clones, over 55% of which are singletons, and approximately 1.8% rests with the top ten. There are 14 residues in the CDR3. V lost 4 bases, J lost 3 bases, and 3 bases stayed unmatched. CDR1 is SGHRS and CDR2 is YFSETQ in the germline V gene. V is TRBV5-1 and J is TRBJ1-1; TRBD1 aligns across 10 bases. This TCR derives from a woman in her 30s in good health. Sample: memory CD4+ T cells sorted from blood. Indicated subset: CD45RA-negative fraction. The CDR3 region is CASSRGQGYTEAFF. The DNA for the CDR3 is TGCGCCAGCAGCCGGGGACAGGGGTACACTGAAGCTTTCTTT.